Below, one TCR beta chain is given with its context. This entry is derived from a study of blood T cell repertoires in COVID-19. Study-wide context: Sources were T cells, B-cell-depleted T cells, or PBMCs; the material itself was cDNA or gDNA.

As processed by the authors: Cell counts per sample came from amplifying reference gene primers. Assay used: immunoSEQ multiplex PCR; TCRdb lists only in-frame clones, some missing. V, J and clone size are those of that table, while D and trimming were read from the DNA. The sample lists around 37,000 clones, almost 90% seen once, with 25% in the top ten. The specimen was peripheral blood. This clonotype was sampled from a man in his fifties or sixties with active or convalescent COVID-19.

The CDR3 nucleotides read TGTGCCAGCAGCCCCTTACAGGGAGTCGCCTACGAGCAGTACTTC. This gives the protein CASSPLQGVAYEQYF. This chain uses TRBV11-2 with TRBJ2-7; D might be TRBD1 (6 bases). Germline V gene sequence: CDR1 SGHAT, CDR2 FQNNGV. The CDR3 has 15 amino acids. The ends were cut back, 5 bases at V and 2 bases at J, with 16 bases in the middle.